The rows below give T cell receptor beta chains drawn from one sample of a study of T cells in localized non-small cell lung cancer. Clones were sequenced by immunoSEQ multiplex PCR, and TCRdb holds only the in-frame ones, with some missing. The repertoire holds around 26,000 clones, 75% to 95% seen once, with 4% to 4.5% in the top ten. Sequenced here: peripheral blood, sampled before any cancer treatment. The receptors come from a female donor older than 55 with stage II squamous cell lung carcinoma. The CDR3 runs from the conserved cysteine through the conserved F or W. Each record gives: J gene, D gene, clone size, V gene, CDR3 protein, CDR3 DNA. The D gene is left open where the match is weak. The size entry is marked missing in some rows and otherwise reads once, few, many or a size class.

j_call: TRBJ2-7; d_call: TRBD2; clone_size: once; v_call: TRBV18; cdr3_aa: CASSPLLGLAGSYEQYF; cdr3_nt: TGTGCCAGCTCACCCCTTTTGGGACTAGCTGGTTCCTACGAGCAGTACTTC
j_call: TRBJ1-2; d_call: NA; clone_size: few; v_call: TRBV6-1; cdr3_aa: CASSEMEGYTF; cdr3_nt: TGTGCCAGCAGTGAAATGGAGGGCTACACCTTC
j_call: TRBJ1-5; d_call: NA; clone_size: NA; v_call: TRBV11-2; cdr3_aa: CASSLAQGARQPQHF; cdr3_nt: TGTGCCAGCAGCTTAGCTCAGGGCGCGAGGCAGCCCCAGCATTTT
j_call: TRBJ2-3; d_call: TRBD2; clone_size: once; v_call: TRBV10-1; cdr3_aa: CASSDGGITDTQYF; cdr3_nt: TGCGCCAGCAGCGACGGGGGGATCACAGATACGCAGTATTTT
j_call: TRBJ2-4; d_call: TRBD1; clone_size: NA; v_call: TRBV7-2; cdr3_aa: CASSPLTGFLHLAKNIQYF; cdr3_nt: TGTGCCAGCAGCCCCTTGACAGGGTTCCTACATCTGGCCAAAAACATTCAGTACTTC
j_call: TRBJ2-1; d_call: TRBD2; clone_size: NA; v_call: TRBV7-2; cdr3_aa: CASSEDGSSGNEQFF; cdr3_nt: TGTGCCAGCAGCGAAGACGGTTCTAGCGGCAATGAGCAGTTCTTC
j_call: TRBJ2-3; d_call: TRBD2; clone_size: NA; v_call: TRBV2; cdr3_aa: CASSASSGGGDTQYF; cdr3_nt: TGTGCCAGCAGTGCGTCTAGCGGGGGTGGAGATACGCAGTATTTT
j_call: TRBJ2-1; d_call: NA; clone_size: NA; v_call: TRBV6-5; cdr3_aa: CASRTTGTSYNEQFF; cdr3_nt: TGTGCCAGCAGAACTACAGGGACCTCCTACAATGAGCAGTTCTTC
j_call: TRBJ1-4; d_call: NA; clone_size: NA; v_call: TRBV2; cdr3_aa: CASRDFNEKLFF; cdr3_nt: TGTGCCAGCAGGGATTTCAATGAAAAACTGTTTTTT
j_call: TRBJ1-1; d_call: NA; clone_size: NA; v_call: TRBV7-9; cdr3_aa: CASTTLNTEAFF; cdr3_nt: TGTGCCAGCACCACCTTGAACACTGAAGCTTTCTTT
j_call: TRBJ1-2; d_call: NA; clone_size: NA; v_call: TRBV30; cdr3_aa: CAWSVREGSYGYTF; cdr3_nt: TGTGCCTGGAGTGTACGGGAGGGGAGCTATGGCTACACCTTC
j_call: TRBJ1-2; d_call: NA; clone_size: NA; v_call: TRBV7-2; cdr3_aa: CASSLLLGQNYGYTF; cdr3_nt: TGTGCCAGCAGCTTACTTCTCGGACAGAACTATGGCTACACCTTC
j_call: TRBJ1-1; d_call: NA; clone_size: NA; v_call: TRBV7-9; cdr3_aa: CASSGGRTLQAFF; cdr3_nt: TGTGCCAGCAGCGGGGGGCGGACACTCCAAGCTTTCTTT
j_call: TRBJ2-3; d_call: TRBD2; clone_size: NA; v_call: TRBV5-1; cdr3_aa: CASSLEASGDTQYF; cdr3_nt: TGCGCCAGCAGCTTGGAAGCTAGCGGAGATACGCAGTATTTT
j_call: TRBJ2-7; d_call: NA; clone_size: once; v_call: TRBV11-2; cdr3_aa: CASSLEIGGQYF; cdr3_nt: TGTGCCAGCAGCTTAGAAATAGGAGGGCAGTACTTC
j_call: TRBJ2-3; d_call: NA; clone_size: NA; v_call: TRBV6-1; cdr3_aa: CASSTRGPLWDTQYF; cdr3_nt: TGTGCCAGCAGCACCCGGGGGCCACTGTGGGATACGCAGTATTTT
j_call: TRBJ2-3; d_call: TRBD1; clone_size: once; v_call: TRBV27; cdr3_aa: CASSLTAGGRARW; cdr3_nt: TGTGCCAGCAGTTTAACCGCAGGGGGTCGGGCCCGATGG
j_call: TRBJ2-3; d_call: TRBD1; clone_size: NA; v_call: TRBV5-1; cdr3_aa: CASSLSGGPTTDTQYF; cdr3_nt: TGCGCCAGCAGCTTGTCAGGGGGACCCACCACAGATACGCAGTATTTT
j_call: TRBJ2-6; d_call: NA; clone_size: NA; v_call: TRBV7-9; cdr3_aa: CASSLAAGRPGANVLTF; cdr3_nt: TGTGCCAGCAGCTTAGCCGCGGGCAGGCCTGGGGCCAACGTCCTGACTTTC
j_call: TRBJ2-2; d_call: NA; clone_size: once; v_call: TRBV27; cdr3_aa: CASRASALADTGELFF; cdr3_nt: TGTGCCAGCAGGGCGTCCGCACTAGCAGACACCGGGGAGCTGTTTTTT
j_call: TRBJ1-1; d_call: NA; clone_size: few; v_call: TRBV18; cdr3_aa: CASSPGENTEAFF; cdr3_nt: TGTGCCAGCTCACCCGGGGAAAACACTGAAGCTTTCTTT
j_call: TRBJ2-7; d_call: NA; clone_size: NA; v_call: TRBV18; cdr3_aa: CASSRGDVTYEQYF; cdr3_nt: TGTGCCAGCTCACGGGGTGACGTAACCTACGAGCAGTACTTC
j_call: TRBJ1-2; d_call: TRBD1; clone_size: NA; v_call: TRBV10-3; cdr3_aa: CAISEVRTGDPYGYTF; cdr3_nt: TGTGCCATCAGTGAGGTCCGGACAGGGGATCCCTATGGCTACACCTTC
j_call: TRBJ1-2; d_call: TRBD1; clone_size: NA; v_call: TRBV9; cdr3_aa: CASSVTPGQGYGYTF; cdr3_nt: TGTGCCAGCAGCGTAACCCCCGGACAGGGTTATGGCTACACCTTC
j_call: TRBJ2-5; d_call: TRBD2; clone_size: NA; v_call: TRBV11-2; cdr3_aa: CASSPGLQETQYF; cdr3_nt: TGTGCCAGCAGCCCGGGACTACAAGAGACCCAGTACTTC
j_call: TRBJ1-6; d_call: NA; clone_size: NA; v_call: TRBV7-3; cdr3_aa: CASSLDLHF; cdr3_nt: TGTGCCAGCAGCTTAGACCTCCACTTT
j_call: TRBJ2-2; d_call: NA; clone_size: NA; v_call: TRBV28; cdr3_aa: CASSLSRTGELFF; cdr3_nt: TGTGCCAGCAGTTTATCCCGCACCGGGGAGCTGTTTTTT
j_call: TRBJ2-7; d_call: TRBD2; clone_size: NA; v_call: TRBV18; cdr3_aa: CASSPTLAGGPGEQYF; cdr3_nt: TGTGCCAGCTCACCTACTTTAGCGGGAGGGCCGGGGGAGCAGTACTTC
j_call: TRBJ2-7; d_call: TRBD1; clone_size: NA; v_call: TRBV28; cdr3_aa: CASSSTGATLYEQYF; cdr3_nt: TGTGCCAGCAGTTCGACAGGGGCGACTTTATACGAGCAGTACTTC
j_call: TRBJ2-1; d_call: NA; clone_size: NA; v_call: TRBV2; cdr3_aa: CASSEGFLEYNEQFF; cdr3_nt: TGTGCCAGCAGTGAAGGATTCTTAGAATACAATGAGCAGTTCTTC
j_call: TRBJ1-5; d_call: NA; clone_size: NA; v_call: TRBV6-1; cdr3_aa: CASSEYAPQGASNQPQHF; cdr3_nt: TGTGCCAGCAGTGAATACGCCCCCCAGGGCGCTAGCAATCAGCCCCAGCATTTT
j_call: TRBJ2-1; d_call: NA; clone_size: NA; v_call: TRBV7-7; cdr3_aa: CASSSGAPGYNEQFF; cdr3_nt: TGTGCCAGCAGCTCGGGGGCTCCCGGTTACAATGAGCAGTTCTTC
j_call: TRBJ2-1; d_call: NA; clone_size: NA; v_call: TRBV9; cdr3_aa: CASSVDGSSSYNEQFF; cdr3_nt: TGTGCCAGCAGCGTAGATGGGAGCAGCTCCTACAATGAGCAGTTCTTC
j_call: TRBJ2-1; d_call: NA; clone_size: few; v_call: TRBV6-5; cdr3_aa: CASSPRLYNEQFF; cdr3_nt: TGTGCCAGCAGTCCACGACTGTACAATGAGCAGTTCTTC
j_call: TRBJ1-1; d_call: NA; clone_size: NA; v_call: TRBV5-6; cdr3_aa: CASSLARTNTEAFF; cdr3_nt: TGTGCCAGCAGCTTGGCACGGACTAACACTGAAGCTTTCTTT
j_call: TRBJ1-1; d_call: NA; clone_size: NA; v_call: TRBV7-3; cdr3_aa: CASSLKAGANTEAFF; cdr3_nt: TGTGCCAGCAGCTTAAAGGCAGGGGCTAACACTGAAGCTTTCTTT
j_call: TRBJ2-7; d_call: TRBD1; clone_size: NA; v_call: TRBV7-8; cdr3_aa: CASSLGGQGKTYEQYF; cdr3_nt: TGTGCCAGCAGCTTAGGGGGACAGGGTAAAACCTACGAGCAGTACTTC
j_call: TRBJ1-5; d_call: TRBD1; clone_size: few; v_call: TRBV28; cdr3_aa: CASIFGTDSNQPQHF; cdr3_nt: TGTGCCAGCATTTTCGGGACAGATAGCAATCAGCCCCAGCATTTT
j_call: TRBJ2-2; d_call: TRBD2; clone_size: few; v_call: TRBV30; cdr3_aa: CAWSPFRAGGIYTGELFF; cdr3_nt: TGTGCCTGGAGTCCTTTTAGGGCGGGAGGGATCTACACCGGGGAGCTGTTTTTT
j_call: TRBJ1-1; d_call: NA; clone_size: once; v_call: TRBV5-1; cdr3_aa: CASSSARGSAFF; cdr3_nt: TGCGCCAGCAGCTCGGCTCGGGGTTCTGCTTTCTTT
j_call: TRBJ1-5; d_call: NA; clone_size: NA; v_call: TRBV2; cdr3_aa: CASTAYSNQPQHF; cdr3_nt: TGTGCCAGCACGGCATATAGCAATCAGCCCCAGCATTTT
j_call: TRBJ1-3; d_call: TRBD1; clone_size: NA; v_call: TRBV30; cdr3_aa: CAWSGTGAGNTIYF; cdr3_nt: TGTGCCTGGAGTGGGACAGGGGCTGGAAACACCATATATTTT
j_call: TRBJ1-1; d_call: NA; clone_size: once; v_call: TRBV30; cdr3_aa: CAWRVGKNTEAFF; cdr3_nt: TGTGCCTGGAGAGTAGGGAAGAACACTGAAGCTTTCTTT
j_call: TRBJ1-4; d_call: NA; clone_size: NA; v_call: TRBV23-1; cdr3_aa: CASSQTRKLFF; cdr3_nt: TGCGCCAGCAGTCAAACCCGTAAACTGTTTTTT
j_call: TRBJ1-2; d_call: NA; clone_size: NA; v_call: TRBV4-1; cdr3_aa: CASSQDLGGYYGYTF; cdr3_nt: TGCGCCAGCAGCCAAGACTTGGGGGGATACTATGGCTACACCTTC
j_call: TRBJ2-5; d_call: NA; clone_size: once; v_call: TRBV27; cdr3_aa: CASSARLGGPQETQYF; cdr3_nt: TGTGCCAGCAGCGCCAGGCTAGGGGGGCCCCAAGAGACCCAGTACTTC
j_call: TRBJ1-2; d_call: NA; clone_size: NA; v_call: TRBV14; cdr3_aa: CASSQVQGGGYTF; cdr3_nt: TGTGCCAGCAGCCAAGTACAGGGCGGAGGCTACACCTTC
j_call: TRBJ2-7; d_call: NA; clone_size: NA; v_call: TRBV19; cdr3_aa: CATTKKGSKGRSSDEQYF; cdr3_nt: TGTGCCACCACCAAAAAAGGGAGCAAAGGGAGGTCCTCCGACGAGCAGTACTTC
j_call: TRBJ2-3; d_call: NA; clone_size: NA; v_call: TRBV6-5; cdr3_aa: CASSYSWASTDTQYF; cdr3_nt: TGTGCCAGCAGTTACTCCTGGGCTAGCACAGATACGCAGTATTTT
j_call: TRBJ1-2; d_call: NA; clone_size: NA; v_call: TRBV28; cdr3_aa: CASSPPVWGINYGYTF; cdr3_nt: TGTGCCAGCAGTCCCCCAGTGTGGGGGATTAACTATGGCTACACCTTC
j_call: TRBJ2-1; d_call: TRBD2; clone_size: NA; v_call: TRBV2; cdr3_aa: CASKSEAGNNEQFF; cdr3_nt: TGTGCCAGCAAGTCTGAAGCGGGAAACAATGAGCAGTTCTTC
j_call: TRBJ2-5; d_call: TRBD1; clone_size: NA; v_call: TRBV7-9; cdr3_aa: CASVGRGSQTQYF; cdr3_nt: TGTGCCAGCGTGGGCAGGGGGAGTCAGACCCAGTACTTC
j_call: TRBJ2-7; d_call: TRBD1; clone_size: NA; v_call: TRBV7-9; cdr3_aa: CASSTAGGLEQYF; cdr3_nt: TGTGCCAGCAGCACCGCAGGGGGCCTCGAGCAGTACTTC
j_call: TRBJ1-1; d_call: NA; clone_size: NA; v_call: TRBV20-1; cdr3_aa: CSARGAFF; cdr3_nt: TGCAGTGCCAGAGGAGCTTTCTTT
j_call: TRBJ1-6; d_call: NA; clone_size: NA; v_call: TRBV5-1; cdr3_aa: CASSGQGGNSPLHF; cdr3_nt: TGCGCCAGTTCCGGCCAGGGTGGGAATTCACCCCTCCACTTT
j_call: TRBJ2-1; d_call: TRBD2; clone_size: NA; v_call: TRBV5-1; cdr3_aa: CASSLAGSYNEQFF; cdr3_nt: TGCGCCAGCAGCCTAGCGGGGAGTTACAATGAGCAGTTCTTC
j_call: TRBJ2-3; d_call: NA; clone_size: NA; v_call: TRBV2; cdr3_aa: CASSVAYQDTQYF; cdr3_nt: TGTGCCAGCAGTGTTGCCTACCAAGATACGCAGTATTTT
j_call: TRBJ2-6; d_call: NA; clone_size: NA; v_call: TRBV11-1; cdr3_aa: CASRTSRAGANVLTF; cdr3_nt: TGTGCCAGCAGGACAAGCCGGGCTGGGGCCAACGTCCTGACTTTC
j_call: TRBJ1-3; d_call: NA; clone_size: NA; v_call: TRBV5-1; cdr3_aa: CASSLFPSGNTIYF; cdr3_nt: TGCGCCAGCAGCTTGTTTCCCTCTGGAAACACCATATATTTT
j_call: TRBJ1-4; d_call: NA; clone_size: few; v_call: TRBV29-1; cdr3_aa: CSVGGGSVEKLFF; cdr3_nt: TGCAGCGTTGGGGGGGGGAGTGTTGAAAAACTGTTTTTT